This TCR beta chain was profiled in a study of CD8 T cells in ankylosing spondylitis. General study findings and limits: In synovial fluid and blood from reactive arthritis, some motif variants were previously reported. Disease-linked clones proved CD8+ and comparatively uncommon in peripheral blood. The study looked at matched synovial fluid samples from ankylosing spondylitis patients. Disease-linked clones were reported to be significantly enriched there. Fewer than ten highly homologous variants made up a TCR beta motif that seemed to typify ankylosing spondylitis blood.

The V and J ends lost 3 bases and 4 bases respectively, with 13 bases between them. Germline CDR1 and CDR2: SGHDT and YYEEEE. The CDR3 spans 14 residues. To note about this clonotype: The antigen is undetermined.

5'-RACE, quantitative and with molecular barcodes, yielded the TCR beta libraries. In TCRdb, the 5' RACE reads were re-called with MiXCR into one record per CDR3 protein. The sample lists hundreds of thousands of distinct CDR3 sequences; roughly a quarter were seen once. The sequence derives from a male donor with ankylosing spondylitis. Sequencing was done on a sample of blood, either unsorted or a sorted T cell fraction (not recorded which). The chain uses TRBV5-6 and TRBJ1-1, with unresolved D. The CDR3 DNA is TGTGCCAGCAGCTGGACCGGGCCGAGCACTGAAGCTTTCTTT. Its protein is CASSWTGPSTEAFF.